This passage covers 26 T cell receptor beta chains from one sample sequenced in a study of blood T cell repertoires in COVID-19. The protocol was immunoSEQ multiplex PCR, while the TCRdb copy is restricted to in-frame clones and leaves out a portion. The data contain tens of thousands of clones, about four fifths of them singletons. Sequencing input: peripheral blood. The origin of the receptors is a woman older than 75 with acute or convalescent COVID-19.

This chain uses TRBV7-2 with TRBJ1-4; 10 nucleotides align to TRBD1. The CDR3 has 14 amino acids. The V and J ends lost 5 bases and 7 bases, in that order; junction bases with no gene match: 4. CDR1 and CDR2 from the germline V gene are SGHTA and FQGNSA. CDR3 in DNA: TGTGCCAGCAGCCCGGACAGGGGGGGTGAAAAACTGTTTTTT. Encoded protein: CASSPDRGGEKLFF. The entire variable domain, with the rest obtained from reference TRBV7-2 and TRBJ1-4, is as follows: GAGVSQSPSNKVTEKGKDVELRCDPISGHTALYWYRQSLGQGLEFLIYFQGNSAPDKSGLPSDRFSAERTGGSVSTLTIQRTQQEDSAVYLCASSPDRGGEKLFFGSGTQLSVL.

The chain combines TRBV10-3 with TRBJ2-1; TRBD1 is a possible D gene (6 bases). Germline CDR1 reads ENHRY; CDR2 reads SYGVKD. V was shortened by 6 bases and J by 9 bases, with 15 bases between the two germline ends. The CDR3 totals 13 residues. In DNA, the CDR3 is TGTGCCATCAGCGTGGACAGAACCGCTGAGCAGTTCTTC. This sequence encodes CAISVDRTAEQFF.

This clone occurred a few times. V usage is TRBV18 and J usage is TRBJ2-1; TRBD1 matches 7 bases. The CDR3 covers 17 residues. V lost 6 bases to trimming and J lost 5 bases; unmatched junction nucleotides: 16. Germline CDR1 reads KGHSH; CDR2 reads LQKENI. The CDR3 reads CASSLRGGLSRNNEQFF. For the CDR3, the DNA is TGTGCCAGCTCTCTTCGAGGGGGCCTAAGTAGGAACAATGAGCAGTTCTTC.

The chain recombines TRBV15 with TRBJ1-5; 7 bases are a match to TRBD1. The CDR3 runs to 17 residues. V trimming: 5 bases; J trimming: 0 bases; junction bases outside the gene matches: 10. Looked up from germline, CDR1 is LNHNV and CDR2 is YYDKDF (reference sequence). CDR3 loop: CATSAHQGTDSNQPQHF. CDR3 DNA sequence: TGTGCCACCAGCGCGCACCAAGGGACAGATAGCAATCAGCCCCAGCATTTT.

The CDR3, as DNA: TGTGCCAGCAGCGTACCGGGAGATAAAGGCTACACCTTC. The encoded protein is CASSVPGDKGYTF. This rearrangement joins TRBV9 to TRBJ1-2; D not resolved. This CDR3 region has 13 residues. V dropped 1 base and J dropped 8 bases, with 12 bases sitting between them. From germline, CDR1 is SGDLS and CDR2 YYNGEE.

The CDR3 sequence is CASSLGTGRETQYF. CDR3 in DNA: TGCGCCAGCAGCTTGGGGACAGGGAGAGAGACCCAGTACTTC. This chain links TRBV5-1 with TRBJ2-5; 8 nucleotides agree with TRBD1. This CDR3 comprises 14 residues. J gave up 4 bases and V 0 bases, and 2 bases lay outside the gene matches. CDR1 SGHRS and CDR2 YFSETQ come from the germline V gene.

The chain is built from TRBV27 and TRBJ1-6; D unclear. V lost 5 bases and J lost 8, with 13 bases in between. The germline V gene has CDR1 MNHEY and CDR2 SMNVEV (reference sequence). This CDR3 is built from 14 residues. CDR3 protein: CASSAAIEYSPLHF. CDR3 DNA sequence: TGTGCCAGCAGTGCGGCCATTGAATATTCACCCCTCCACTTT.

The rearrangement joins TRBV30 to TRBJ2-1, with D possibly TRBD1 on 6 matching bases. The V gene's germline CDR1 is GTSNPN and CDR2 SVGIG (reference sequence). This CDR3 contains 15 residues. V lost 0 bases to trimming and J lost 2 bases, with 11 bases between them. DNA of the CDR3: TGTGCCTGGAGTGTAAGGGGACACCCCTACAATGAGCAGTTCTTC. Amino acid sequence: CAWSVRGHPYNEQFF. Drawing the rest from reference TRBV30 and TRBJ2-1, the complete variable domain is SQTIHQWPATLVQPVGSPLSLECTVEGTSNPNLYWYRQAAGRGLQLLFYSVGIGQISSEVPQNLSASRPQDRQFILSSKKLLLSDSGFYLCAWSVRGHPYNEQFFGPGTRLTVL.

J is TRBJ1-2 and V is TRBV12-3 or TRBV12-4; perhaps TRBD1 as D (5 bases). V lost 1 base to trimming and J lost 7 bases, with 7 bases between them. The CDR3 length is 12 residues. The CDR3 loop is CASSLERGGYTF. The CDR3 nucleotides read TGTGCCAGCAGTTTAGAAAGGGGTGGCTACACCTTC.

This clone has a single count. The gene calls are TRBV6-2 or TRBV6-3 and TRBJ2-3, with 10 bases aligning to TRBD2. V dropped 2 bases and J dropped 2; count of bases not matched to a gene: 4. This CDR3 has 16 amino acids. From germline, CDR1 is MNHEY and CDR2 SVGEGT. DNA of the CDR3: TGTGCCAGCAGTTACCCACTAGCGGGGTCCACAGATACGCAGTATTTT. Its protein product is CASSYPLAGSTDTQYF.

This rearrangement joins TRBV6-5 to TRBJ1-4; no firm D call. V lost 0 bases and J 7 bases, leaving 12 bases between the germline ends. This CDR3 is 15 amino acids long. Looked up from germline, CDR1 is MNHEY and CDR2 is SVGAGI. DNA of the CDR3: TGTGCCAGCAGTTACTCTAGCCAGTTGGGTGAAAAACTGTTTTTT. It specifies CASSYSSQLGEKLFF.

The chain is built from TRBV29-1 and TRBJ2-1; 9 nucleotides match TRBD1. The V gene's germline CDR1 is SQVTM and CDR2 ANQGSEA. CDR3 length equals 11 residues. Written as DNA, the CDR3 is TGCAGGATAAGGGACAGGGATGAGCAGTTCTTC. It is translated as CRIRDRDEQFF.

This chain joins TRBV5-6 and TRBJ1-6, with unresolved D. Germline values: CDR1 SGHDT, CDR2 YYEEEE. The CDR3 has 14 residues. The germline V and J ends were trimmed by 1 base and 10 bases, with 12 bases remaining between them. DNA for the CDR3: TGTGCCAGCAGCTTGCAAAGTTACGAGTCACCCCTCCACTTT. It yields the protein CASSLQSYESPLHF.

This clone was seen a handful of times. The chain couples TRBV19 to TRBJ2-2, with 10 bases that match TRBD1. This CDR3 comprises 15 residues. The junction had 3 bases not matched to a gene; V was cut back by 6 bases and J by 2 bases. Per the germline V gene, CDR1 is LNHDA and CDR2 is SQIVND (reference sequence). The CDR3 nucleotides read TGTGCCAGTAGCGGACAGGGGGGCAACACCGGGGAGCTGTTTTTT. It translates to CASSGQGGNTGELFF.

The V and J genes are TRBV6-1 and TRBJ2-3; 8 positions match TRBD1. The CDR3 is 15 amino acids. Germline lookup yields CDR1 MNHNS and CDR2 SASEGT. The V segment lost 1 base and the J segment 11 bases; nucleotides outside the gene matches: 11. For the CDR3, the DNA is TGTGCCAGCAGTGAAGGGGCCGGGACAGGCCGAGGGCAGTATTTT. This codes for CASSEGAGTGRGQYF.

The chain uses TRBV6-6 and TRBJ1-6, with a tentative D call TRBD1 (5 bases). Germline assignment: CDR1 MNHNY and CDR2 SVGAGI (reference sequence). The length of the CDR3 is 14 residues. V was pared by 5 bases and J by 5 bases, with 10 bases between. The CDR3 DNA is TGTGCCAGCAGTCCAGCAGGGAATAATTCACCCCTCCACTTT. This translates into CASSPAGNNSPLHF.

The chain has TRBV11-2 and TRBJ1-2; 7 nucleotides agree with TRBD1. V was clipped by 4 bases and J by 4 bases; unmatched bases: 6. Germline V lookup: CDR1 SGHAT, CDR2 FQNNGV. The CDR3 consists of 14 residues. The CDR3 bases are TGTGCCAGCAGCTCACAGGGGAAGCTCTATGGCTACACCTTC. Translating it yields CASSSQGKLYGYTF. The full variable domain, with the rest looked up from reference TRBV11-2 and TRBJ1-2, is EAGVAQSPRYKIIEKRQSVAFWCNPISGHATLYWYQQILGQGPKLLIQFQNNGVVDDSQLPKDRFSAERLKGVDSTLKIQPAKLEDSAVYLCASSSQGKLYGYTFGSGTRLTVV.

This chain joins TRBV2 and TRBJ2-1, with TRBD2 matching 8 bases. The ends lost 6 bases at V and 2 bases at J; junction bases unmatched: 6. From germline, CDR1 is SNHLY and CDR2 FYNNEI. This CDR3 has 15 residues. The CDR3 nucleotides are TGTGCCAGCAGAGAGGCGGGGGGCCCCTACAATGAGCAGTTCTTC. Translated: CASREAGGPYNEQFF.

This chain uses TRBV27 with TRBJ2-7; possible D gene TRBD2, 7 bases. CDR3 size: 15 residues. Germline CDR1 is MNHEY and CDR2 is SMNVEV (reference sequence). V lost 3 bases, J lost 3 bases, and 15 bases lay in between. Here the CDR3 DNA reads TGTGCCAGCAGTTTTAGGGGGGGGATTAACTACGAGCAGTACTTC. Its translation: CASSFRGGINYEQYF.

The J gene is TRBJ1-1, the V gene TRBV9; the D is unclear. CDR1 is SGDLS and CDR2 is YYNGEE in the germline V gene. The CDR3 covers 13 residues. The V gene lost 5 bases and the J gene lost 1 base, with 9 bases spanning the gap. CDR3 nucleotide sequence: TGTGCCAGCAGGGCGGAAGGGAACACTGAAGCTTTCTTT. It encodes CASRAEGNTEAFF.

The chain combines TRBV11-2 with TRBJ2-3; D is unclear. The V and J ends lost 4 bases and 2 bases respectively, with 16 bases between them. Germline V lookup: CDR1 SGHAT, CDR2 FQNNGV. This CDR3 has 16 residues. CDR3 region: CASSSSAARYTDTQYF. CDR3 coding DNA: TGTGCCAGCAGCTCTTCGGCGGCTAGATACACAGATACGCAGTATTTT.

This chain's CDR3 is CASSHLDIGNTIYF. The CDR3 DNA reads as TGTGCCAGCAGCCACCTGGACATTGGAAACACCATATATTTT. V is TRBV3-1 (or the pseudogene TRBV3-2) and J is TRBJ1-3; maybe TRBD1 (5 bases). The CDR3 is 14 amino acids. The germline gives CDR1 LGHDT, CDR2 YNNKEL (reference sequence). V gave up 3 bases and J gave up 3 bases, with 9 bases separating them.

The V call is TRBV19, the J call TRBJ2-1; maybe TRBD1 (7 bases). The CDR3 runs 14 residues. Trimming removed 4 bases at V and 8 bases at J, with 15 bases between. CDR1 and CDR2 (germline): LNHDA, SQIVND (reference sequence). The CDR3 DNA reads as TGTGCCAGTAGTAGGGGGGACAGCCGTCATGAGCAGTTCTTC. It yields the protein CASSRGDSRHEQFF. Complete variable domain (other parts from reference TRBV19 and TRBJ2-1): DGGITQSPKYLFRKEGQNVTLSCEQNLNHDAMYWYRQDPGQGLRLIYYSQIVNDFQKGDIAEGYSVSREKKESFPLTVTSAQKNPTAFYLCASSRGDSRHEQFFGPGTRLTVL.

This chain uses TRBV2 with TRBJ1-1; D perhaps matches TRBD1 (5 bases). V was cut by 4 bases and J by 5 bases, with 14 bases left in between. The CDR3 is 14 amino acids. Germline CDR1 is SNHLY and CDR2 is FYNNEI. DNA of the CDR3: TGTGCCAGCAGTGCGCTTCTAGGGGAAACTGAAGCTTTCTTT. Residues: CASSALLGETEAFF.

The chain employs TRBV30 and TRBJ2-5, with a possible D match to TRBD1 (6 bases). This CDR3 is 14 amino acids long. V gave up 1 base and J gave up 4 bases, with 13 bases separating them. Germline V gives CDR1 GTSNPN, CDR2 SVGIG (reference sequence). The CDR3 DNA sequence: TGTGCCTGGAGTGATTTACAGGGCAGAGAGACCCAGTACTTC. Amino acids: CAWSDLQGRETQYF.

The genes are TRBV3-1 (or the pseudogene TRBV3-2) and TRBJ1-5, with D tentatively TRBD1 (5 bases). This CDR3 spans 15 amino acids. Trimming took 0 bases from V and 4 from J, leaving 10 bases between them. Germline CDR1 reads LGHDT; CDR2 reads YNNKEL (reference sequence). CDR3 loop: CASSQDGGVNQPQHF. CDR3 DNA: TGTGCCAGCAGCCAAGATGGAGGGGTGAATCAGCCCCAGCATTTT.